This TCR beta chain was sequenced in a study of T cell responses to AZD1222 COVID-19 vaccine. TCRdb's table, derived via immunoSEQ multiplex PCR, lists solely in-frame clones and lacks some. The sample yields about 73,000 clones, roughly nine tenths seen once. Germline CDR1 MNHNS, CDR2 SASEGT. With V trimmed by 1 base and J by 4 bases, 11 bases remained unmatched. There are 18 residues in the CDR3. This clone was seen a handful of times. The TCR was taken from an adult who received the AZD1222 COVID-19 vaccine. Here the sequenced sample was peripheral blood, taken 28 days after the second AZD1222 dose. J is TRBJ2-3 and V is TRBV6-1; 10 bases are shared with TRBD2. This chain's CDR3 is CASSEEGERGGQPDTQYF. For the CDR3, the DNA is TGTGCCAGCAGTGAAGAGGGGGAGCGGGGGGGCCAACCAGATACGCAGTATTTT.